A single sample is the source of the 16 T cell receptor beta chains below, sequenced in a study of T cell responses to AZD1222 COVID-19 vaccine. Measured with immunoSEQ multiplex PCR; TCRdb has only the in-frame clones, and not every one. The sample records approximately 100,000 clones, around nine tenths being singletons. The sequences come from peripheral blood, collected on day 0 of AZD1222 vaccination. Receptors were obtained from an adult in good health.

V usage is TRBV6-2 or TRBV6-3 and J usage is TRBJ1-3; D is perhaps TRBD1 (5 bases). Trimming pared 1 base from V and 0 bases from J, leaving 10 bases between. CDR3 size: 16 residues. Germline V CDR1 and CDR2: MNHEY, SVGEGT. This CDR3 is CASSYYGRVSGNTIYF. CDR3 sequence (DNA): TGTGCCAGCAGTTACTACGGCAGGGTCTCTGGAAACACCATATATTTT.

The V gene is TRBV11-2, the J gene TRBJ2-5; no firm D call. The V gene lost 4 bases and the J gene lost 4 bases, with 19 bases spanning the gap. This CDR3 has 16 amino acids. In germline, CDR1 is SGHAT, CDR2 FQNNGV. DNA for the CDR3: TGTGCCAGCAGCTCATACTTGGGCCAGGTCGGAGAGACCCAGTACTTC. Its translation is CASSSYLGQVGETQYF.

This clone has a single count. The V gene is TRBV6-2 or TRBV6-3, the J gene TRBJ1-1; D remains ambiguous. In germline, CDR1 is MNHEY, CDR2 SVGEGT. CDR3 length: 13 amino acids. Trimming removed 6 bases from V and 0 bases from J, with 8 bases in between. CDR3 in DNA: TGTGCCAGCAGCCAGGACGTGAACACTGAAGCTTTCTTT. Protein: CASSQDVNTEAFF.

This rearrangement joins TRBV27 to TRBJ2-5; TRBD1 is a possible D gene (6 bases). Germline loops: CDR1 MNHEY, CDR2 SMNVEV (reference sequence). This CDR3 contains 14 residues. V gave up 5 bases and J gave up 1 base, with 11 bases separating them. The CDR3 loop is CASSIQGPQETQYF. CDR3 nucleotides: TGTGCCAGCAGTATACAGGGTCCCCAAGAGACCCAGTACTTC.

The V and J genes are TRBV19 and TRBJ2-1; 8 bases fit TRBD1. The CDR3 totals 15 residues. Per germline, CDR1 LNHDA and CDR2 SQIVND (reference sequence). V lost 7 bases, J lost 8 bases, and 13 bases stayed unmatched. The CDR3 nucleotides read TGTGCCAGTATCCAAACCGGGACAGGTCTCGATGAGCAGTTCTTC. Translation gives CASIQTGTGLDEQFF.

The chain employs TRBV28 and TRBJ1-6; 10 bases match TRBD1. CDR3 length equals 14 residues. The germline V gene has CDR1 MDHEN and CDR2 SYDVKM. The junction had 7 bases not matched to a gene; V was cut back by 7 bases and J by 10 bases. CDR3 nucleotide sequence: TGTGCCAGCAACCCTTGGACAGGGGGATCACCCCTCCACTTT. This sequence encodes CASNPWTGGSPLHF.

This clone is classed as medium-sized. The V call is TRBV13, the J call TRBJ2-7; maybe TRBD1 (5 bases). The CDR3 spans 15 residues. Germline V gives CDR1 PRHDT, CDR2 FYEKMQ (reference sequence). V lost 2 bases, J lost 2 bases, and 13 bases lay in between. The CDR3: CASSLFEAGPYEQYF. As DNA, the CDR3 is TGTGCCAGCAGCTTATTCGAGGCAGGGCCCTACGAGCAGTACTTC.

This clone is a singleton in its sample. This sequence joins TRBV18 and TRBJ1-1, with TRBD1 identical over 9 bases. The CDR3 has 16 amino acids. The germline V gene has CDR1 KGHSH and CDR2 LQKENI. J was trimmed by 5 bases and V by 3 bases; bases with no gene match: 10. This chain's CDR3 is CASSPKPGQGRTEAFF. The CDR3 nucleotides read TGTGCCAGCTCACCCAAACCGGGACAGGGTCGTACTGAAGCTTTCTTT.

This CDR3 is CASSVDTFSYEQYF. CDR3 DNA sequence: TGTGCCAGCAGCGTGGACACCTTCTCCTACGAGCAGTACTTC. The chain combines TRBV5-4 with TRBJ2-7, with D maybe TRBD1 (5 bases). Germline CDR1 and CDR2: SGHNT and YYREEE (reference sequence). This CDR3 is built from 14 residues. Trimming left V 4 bases short and J 0 bases short, with 11 bases between.

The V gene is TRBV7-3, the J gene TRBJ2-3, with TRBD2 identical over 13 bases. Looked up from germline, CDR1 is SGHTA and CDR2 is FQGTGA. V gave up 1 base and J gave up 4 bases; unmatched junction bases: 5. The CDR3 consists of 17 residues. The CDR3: CASSLRGLAGAPDTQYF. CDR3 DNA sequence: TGTGCCAGCAGCTTAAGAGGACTAGCGGGAGCCCCAGATACGCAGTATTTT.

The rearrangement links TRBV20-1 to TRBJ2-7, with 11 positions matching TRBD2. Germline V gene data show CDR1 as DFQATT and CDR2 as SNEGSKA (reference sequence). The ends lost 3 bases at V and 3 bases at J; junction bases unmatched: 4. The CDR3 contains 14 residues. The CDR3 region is CSASKGLAGYEQYF. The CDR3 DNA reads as TGCAGTGCTAGTAAAGGACTAGCGGGCTACGAGCAGTACTTC.

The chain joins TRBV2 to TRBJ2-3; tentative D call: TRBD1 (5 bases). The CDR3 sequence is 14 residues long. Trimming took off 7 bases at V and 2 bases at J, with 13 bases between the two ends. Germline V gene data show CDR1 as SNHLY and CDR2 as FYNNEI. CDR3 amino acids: CASNGQTNTDTQYF. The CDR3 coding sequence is TGTGCCAGCAACGGACAAACAAACACAGATACGCAGTATTTT.

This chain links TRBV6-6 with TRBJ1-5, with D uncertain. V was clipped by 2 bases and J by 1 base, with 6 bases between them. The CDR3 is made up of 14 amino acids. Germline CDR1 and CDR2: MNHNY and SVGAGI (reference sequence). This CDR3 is CASSYGGSNQPQHF. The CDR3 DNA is TGTGCCAGCAGTTACGGCGGGAGCAATCAGCCCCAGCATTTT.

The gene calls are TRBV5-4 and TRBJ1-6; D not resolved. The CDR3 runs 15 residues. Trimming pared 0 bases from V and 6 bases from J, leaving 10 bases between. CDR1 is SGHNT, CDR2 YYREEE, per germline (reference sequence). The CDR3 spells CASSLEKAFNSPLHF. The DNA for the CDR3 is TGTGCCAGCAGCTTGGAGAAGGCATTTAATTCACCCCTCCACTTT.

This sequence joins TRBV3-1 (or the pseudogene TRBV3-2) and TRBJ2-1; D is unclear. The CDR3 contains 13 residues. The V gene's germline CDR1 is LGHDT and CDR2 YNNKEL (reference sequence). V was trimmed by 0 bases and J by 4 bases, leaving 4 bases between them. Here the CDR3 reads CASSQEGYNEQFF. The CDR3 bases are TGTGCCAGCAGCCAAGAGGGTTACAATGAGCAGTTCTTC.

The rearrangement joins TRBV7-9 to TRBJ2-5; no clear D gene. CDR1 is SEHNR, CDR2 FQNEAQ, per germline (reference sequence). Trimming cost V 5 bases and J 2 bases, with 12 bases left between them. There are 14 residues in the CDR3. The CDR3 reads CASSPNVGQETQYF. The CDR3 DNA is TGTGCCAGCAGCCCCAACGTGGGGCAAGAGACCCAGTACTTC.